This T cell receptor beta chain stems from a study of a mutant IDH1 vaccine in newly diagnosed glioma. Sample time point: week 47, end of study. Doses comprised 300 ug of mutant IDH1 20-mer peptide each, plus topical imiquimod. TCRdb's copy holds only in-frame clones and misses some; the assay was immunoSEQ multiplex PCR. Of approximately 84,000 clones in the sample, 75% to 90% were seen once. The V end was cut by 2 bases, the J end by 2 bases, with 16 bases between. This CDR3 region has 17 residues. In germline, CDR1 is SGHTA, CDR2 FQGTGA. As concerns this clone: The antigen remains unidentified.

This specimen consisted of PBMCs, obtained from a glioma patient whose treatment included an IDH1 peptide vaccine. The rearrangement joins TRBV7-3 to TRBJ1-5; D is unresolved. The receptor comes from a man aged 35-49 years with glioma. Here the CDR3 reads CASSLVKEVCGNQPQHF. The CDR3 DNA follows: TGTGCCAGCAGCTTAGTTAAAGAGGTTTGCGGCAATCAGCCCCAGCATTTT.